This T cell receptor beta chain was sequenced in a study of cytomegalovirus exposure and HLA in healthy donors. A single count supports this clone. Primers: 60 Vbeta forward and 13 Jbeta reverse. Profiling relied on immunoSEQ multiplex PCR, and the TCRdb table lists in-frame clones only, not all of them. Here the sample spans 150,000 to 250,000 clones, over 65% being singletons. What was sequenced was PBMCs. The clonotype comes from a boy aged 2 to 10 in good health and CMV-seronegative.

CDR3 sequence reads: CASSAGDREETQYF. Here the CDR3 DNA reads TGTGCCAGCAGCGCAGGGGACAGGGAAGAGACCCAGTACTTC. The chain couples TRBV9 to TRBJ2-5; 9 bases agree with TRBD1. V was pared by 3 bases and J by 3 bases, with 3 bases of the junction left unmatched. Germline lookup yields CDR1 SGDLS and CDR2 YYNGEE. There are 14 residues in the CDR3. Combining the CDR3 with reference TRBV9 and TRBJ2-5 gives the whole variable domain DSGVTQTPKHLITATGQRVTLRCSPRSGDLSVYWYQQSLDQGLQFLIQYYNGEERAKGNILERFSAQQFPDLHSELNLSSLELGDSALYFCASSAGDREETQYFGPGTRLLVL.